Following are 9 T cell receptor beta chains from one sample sequenced in a study of blood T cell repertoires in COVID-19 (dated by TCRdb to 2018 to 2020). Libraries were constructed by the immunoSEQ multiplex PCR assay. Sourced from immuneACCESS, this table was stored by TCRdb with only in-frame sequences that have V and J called. A share of the clones is absent; for the studies checked, an unresolved V gene accounts for under half, and the remainder has no known explanation. The table for this sample lists about 98,000 clones; 75% to 85% of them were counted only once. The top ten constitute around a quarter of the sample. Sequenced input: peripheral blood. Receptor source: a man aged 65-85 years with acute or convalescent COVID-19.

This chain joins TRBV6-4 and TRBJ1-1; a possible D gene is TRBD1 (5 bases). Germline assignment: CDR1 MRHNA and CDR2 SNTAGT. The germline V and J ends were trimmed by 4 bases and 4 bases, with 10 bases remaining between them. This CDR3 has 13 amino acids. The CDR3 sequence is CASSAQGGTEAFF. The CDR3 DNA reads as TGTGCCAGCAGTGCGCAGGGAGGCACTGAAGCTTTCTTT.

The CDR3 nucleotides are TGTGCCAGCAGCGTAAGGACTAGCGGGAGTTGGAATGAGCAGTTCTTC. Amino acid sequence: CASSVRTSGSWNEQFF. The chain recombines TRBV9 with TRBJ2-1; 13 positions match TRBD2. The CDR3 is 16 residues long. Germline loops: CDR1 SGDLS, CDR2 YYNGEE. Trimming at V came to 1 base and at J to 7 bases, leaving 5 bases not matched to a gene.

This clone was seen just once. The chain carries TRBV5-4 and TRBJ2-5; TRBD1 is a possible D gene (5 bases). Trimming stripped 2 bases from V and 6 bases from J, with 17 bases between. Germline V gene sequence: CDR1 SGHNT, CDR2 YYREEE (reference sequence). This CDR3 contains 15 residues. Written as DNA, the CDR3 is TGTGCCAGCAGCTTTTCCGGCAGGGAACGTCAGACCCAGTACTTC. The encoded protein is CASSFSGRERQTQYF. The full variable domain, rest sourced from reference TRBV5-4 and TRBJ2-5, is ETGVTQSPTHLIKTRGQQVTLRCSSQSGHNTVSWYQQALGQGPQFIFQYYREEENGRGNFPPRFSGLQFPNYSSELNVNALELDDSALYLCASSFSGRERQTQYFGPGTRLLVL.

The chain has TRBV9 and TRBJ1-1; D gene ambiguous. V was shortened by 4 bases and J by 6 bases, with 16 bases between the two germline ends. Per germline, CDR1 SGDLS and CDR2 YYNGEE. This CDR3 has 14 amino acids. CDR3 residues: CASSIDAGVSEAFF. CDR3 in DNA: TGTGCCAGCAGCATAGACGCGGGAGTATCTGAAGCTTTCTTT.

This clone was found a few times. The chain links TRBV5-4 to TRBJ2-3, with a tentative D call TRBD2 (6 bases). V was trimmed by 7 bases and J by 4 bases, leaving 13 bases between them. CDR3 length: 13 residues. CDR1 and CDR2 (germline): SGHNT, YYREEE (reference sequence). CDR3: CASGWAGPDTQYF. The CDR3, as DNA: TGTGCCAGCGGATGGGCGGGACCAGATACGCAGTATTTT.

The table lists this clone with a count of one. The rearrangement joins TRBV28 to TRBJ2-4; the D gene is possibly TRBD1 (5 bases). The CDR3 spans 15 residues. V lost 8 bases, J lost 3 bases, and 17 bases lay in between. Looked up from germline, CDR1 is MDHEN and CDR2 is SYDVKM. CDR3 sequence reads: CASLTPQGGKNIQYF. The CDR3 DNA reads as TGTGCCAGCCTTACACCTCAGGGTGGCAAAAACATTCAGTACTTC.

V usage is TRBV12-3 or TRBV12-4 and J usage is TRBJ2-7, with 9 bases matching TRBD2. J was trimmed by 7 bases and V by 2 bases; bases with no gene match: 3. There are 13 residues in the CDR3. The CDR3 coding sequence is TGTGCCAGCAGTTTACTAGCGGGAAGGGAGCAGTACTTC. Protein product: CASSLLAGREQYF.

Here the CDR3 DNA reads TGTGCCAGCAGTTCCAGGGGGGCTGGGGCCAACGTCCTGACTTTC. Its protein is CASSSRGAGANVLTF. The V gene is TRBV27, the J gene TRBJ2-6; weak D call: TRBD1 (7 bases). Deletions cut 4 bases from V and 2 bases from J, with 9 bases between. The CDR3 extends over 15 amino acids. Germline loops: CDR1 MNHEY, CDR2 SMNVEV (reference sequence).

In its sample, this clone was seen once. The V and J genes are TRBV28 and TRBJ2-1, with 10 bases matching TRBD2. The ends lost 6 bases at V and 5 bases at J; junction bases unmatched: 4. The germline gives CDR1 MDHEN, CDR2 SYDVKM. The length of the CDR3 is 14 residues. The CDR3 loop is CASRASGGHNEQFF. DNA for the CDR3: TGTGCCAGCAGGGCTAGCGGGGGTCACAATGAGCAGTTCTTC.